The source of this TCR beta chain is a study of glioma-infiltrating T cells. Study observations and caveats: Tissue and blood shared very few CDR3 sequences. Tissue-blood divergence was below expectation in non-neoplastic patients, above in gliomas.

This clonotype appeared many times. What it binds is not known. Using RNA template, CDR3s of TCR alpha and beta were amplified with iRepertoire arm-PCR. Tissue mRNA or PBMC total RNA, roughly 85-450 ng, went into one-step reverse transcription and amplification. MiXCR, applied by TCRdb to the multiplex PCR reads, yields one record per CDR3 protein. The table shows some 99,000 distinct CDR3 sequences, with 20% to 25% occurring only once. This CDR3 comprises 14 residues. V lost 6 bases and J lost 8; bases outside the gene matches: 10. The germline gives CDR1 SQVTM, CDR2 ANQGSEA. The sequencing sample was made of glioma tissue, nonneoplastic brain tissue, or PBMCs (not recorded which). This sequence was found in a human donor with low-grade glioma or glioblastoma, undergoing nonglioma brain surgery, or in good health (not recorded which). The genes are TRBV29-1 and TRBJ2-1; 10 bases agree with TRBD2. CDR3 residues: CSVQTGTSVDEQFF. The CDR3 DNA is TGCAGCGTGCAAACCGGGACTAGCGTGGATGAGCAGTTCTTC.